This is a list of T cell receptor beta chains from one sample in a study of long-term antiretroviral therapy in people with HIV. TCRdb keeps only in-frame clones here, not all; method: immunoSEQ multiplex PCR. The profile shows approximately 45,000 clones, around nine tenths of them singletons. The material sequenced was unsorted PBMCs, taken 0.1 years before starting antiretroviral therapy. Source of these receptors: a woman between 50 and 59 years old with HIV. The CDR3 runs from the conserved cysteine through the conserved F or W. A D gene is named only where the DNA matches it firmly. Clone size is given for some rows only: seen once, a few or many times, or a class if the clone is expanded.

clone size | D gene | J gene | V gene | CDR3 DNA | CDR3 protein
- | - | TRBJ2-5 | TRBV29-1 | TGCAGCGTTGAGGATAAGTGGGGGGAGACCCAGTACTTC | CSVEDKWGETQYF
- | - | TRBJ1-2 | TRBV6-6 | TGTGCCAGCAGCACGGACTGGGGGGAGGGCTACACCTTC | CASSTDWGEGYTF
- | TRBD1 | TRBJ1-5 | TRBV7-2 | TGTGCCAGCAGCTTAACAGGGGACCAAAATCAGCCCCAGCATTTT | CASSLTGDQNQPQHF
- | TRBD1 | TRBJ2-7 | TRBV5-5 | TGTGCCAGCAGTTCCGGGACAGGCCCCTACGAGCAGTACTTC | CASSSGTGPYEQYF
- | - | TRBJ2-5 | TRBV2 | TGTGCCAGCAGTGAAATGCGGGGAAGCCAAGAGACCCAGTACTTC | CASSEMRGSQETQYF
- | - | TRBJ2-7 | TRBV2 | TGTGCCAGCAGTGAAGACGGACAGCCATCTGGTTACGAGCAGTACTTC | CASSEDGQPSGYEQYF
- | TRBD1 | TRBJ1-6 | TRBV5-8 | TGTGCCAGCAGCTTGGGTTTCCACAGGGGGCAATCACCCCTCCACTTT | CASSLGFHRGQSPLHF
- | TRBD1 | TRBJ2-1 | TRBV5-1 | TGCGCCAGCAGCTCAACAGGGGGCATTTCCTACAATGAGCAGTTCTTC | CASSSTGGISYNEQFF
once | - | TRBJ1-6 | TRBV30 | TGTGCCTGGCAGTCCATTGACGGGAATTCACCCCTCCACTTT | CAWQSIDGNSPLHF
- | TRBD1 | TRBJ2-7 | TRBV9 | TGTGCCAGCAGCAGATCAGGGGGCGAGCAGTACTTC | CASSRSGGEQYF
- | - | TRBJ1-1 | TRBV9 | TGTGCCAGCAGCGATAGGCCGAACACTGAAGCTTTCTTT | CASSDRPNTEAFF
- | - | TRBJ1-2 | TRBV6-5 | TGTGCCAGCAGAAAACAGGGAGTTCCTATCTATGGCTACACCTTC | CASRKQGVPIYGYTF
- | - | TRBJ2-6 | TRBV25-1 | TGTGCCAGCAGTGATCGACAAGTGGGCTCTGGGGCCAACGTCCTGACTTTC | CASSDRQVGSGANVLTF
- | - | TRBJ2-7 | TRBV6-1 | TGTGCCAGCAGAACCCCGGGGGAGCAGTACTTC | CASRTPGEQYF
- | - | TRBJ1-5 | TRBV6-1 | TGTGCCAGCAGTGGGGAGTTCAATCAGCCCCAGCATTTT | CASSGEFNQPQHF
- | TRBD1 | TRBJ2-7 | TRBV7-3 | TGTGCCAGCAGCTGGGACAGGGGGTACGAGCAGTACTTC | CASSWDRGYEQYF
- | - | TRBJ1-4 | TRBV4-3 | TGCGCCAGCAGCCAGGGAACAGATGAAAAACTGTTTTTT | CASSQGTDEKLFF
few | - | TRBJ2-2 | TRBV29-1 | TGCAGCGCCGGATCGCAGGGCCCCGGGGAGCTGTTTTTT | CSAGSQGPGELFF
- | TRBD1 | TRBJ1-6 | TRBV25-1 | TGTGCCACCCAAGAGACAGGGGATCTCGCACCCCTCCACTTT | CATQETGDLAPLHF
- | - | TRBJ2-2 | TRBV2 | TGTGCCAGCAGTTCACAGAACACCGGGGAGCTGTTTTTT | CASSSQNTGELFF
- | - | TRBJ2-7 | TRBV30 | TGTGCCGGCACATCCCGGCAGGGCCTCAAGCCGGAGCAGTACTTC | CAGTSRQGLKPEQYF
- | - | TRBJ1-5 | TRBV6-1 | TGTGCCAGCAGTGAAACCGTGGGGTTTTCGCAGCCCCAGCATTTT | CASSETVGFSQPQHF
- | - | TRBJ2-7 | TRBV30 | TGTGCCTGGAGTGCGGGGCAGAACTACGAGCAGTACTTC | CAWSAGQNYEQYF
once | TRBD1 | TRBJ1-2 | TRBV6-5 | TGTGCCAGCAGTTACTCGGGGACAGGGGGAGGGGGCTACACCTTC | CASSYSGTGGGGYTF
- | TRBD1 | TRBJ1-2 | TRBV19 | TGTGCCACCCTCGGGGACAGGGGACGGGGGGGCTATGGCTACACCTTC | CATLGDRGRGGYGYTF
- | - | TRBJ1-2 | TRBV6-6 | TGTGCCAGCCTCGGCAACTATGGCTACACCTTC | CASLGNYGYTF